This T cell receptor (beta chain) was identified in a study of blood T cell repertoires in COVID-19. The V end lost 6 bases, the J end lost 8 bases, and 19 bases lay between the germline ends. The CDR3 is 14 amino acids. CDR1 and CDR2 from the germline V gene are MNHEY and SMNVEV (reference sequence). Each recovered donor of Cohort 3 presented with two negative PCRs, clearance, or symptom resolution. The table lists this clone with a count of one. Repertoires were generated with immunoSEQ multiplex PCR, while TCRdb's copy carries only in-frame clones and drops some. The repertoire holds about 170,000 clones, with over 65% as singletons.

Sequences were obtained from PBMCs or T cells enriched from blood (not recorded which). The gene calls are TRBV27 and TRBJ1-2; weak D call: TRBD1 (6 bases). The TCR was taken from a woman between 45 and 65 years old who had recovered from COVID-19. As DNA, the CDR3 is TGTGCCAGCAGACCCTCGGGGGGGCCTGGGGGCTACACCTTC. Translation: CASRPSGGPGGYTF.